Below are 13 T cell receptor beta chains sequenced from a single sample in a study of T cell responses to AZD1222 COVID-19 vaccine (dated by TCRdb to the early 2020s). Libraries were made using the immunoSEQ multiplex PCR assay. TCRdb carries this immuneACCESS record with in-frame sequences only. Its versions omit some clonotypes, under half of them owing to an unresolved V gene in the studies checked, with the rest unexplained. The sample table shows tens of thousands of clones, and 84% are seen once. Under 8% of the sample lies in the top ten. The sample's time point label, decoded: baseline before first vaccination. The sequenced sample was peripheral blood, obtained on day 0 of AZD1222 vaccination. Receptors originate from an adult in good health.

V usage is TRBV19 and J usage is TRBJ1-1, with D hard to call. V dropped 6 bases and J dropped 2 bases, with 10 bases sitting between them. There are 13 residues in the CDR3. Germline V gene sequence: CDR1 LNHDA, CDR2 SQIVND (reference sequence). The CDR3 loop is CASSEGSNTEAFF. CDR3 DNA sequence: TGTGCCAGTAGCGAGGGATCAAACACTGAAGCTTTCTTT.

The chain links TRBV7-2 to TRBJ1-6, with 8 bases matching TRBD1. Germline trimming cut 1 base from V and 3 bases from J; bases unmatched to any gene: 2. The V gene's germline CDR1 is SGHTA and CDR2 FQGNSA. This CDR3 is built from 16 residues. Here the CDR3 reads CASSLGQGFYNSPLHF. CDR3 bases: TGTGCCAGCAGCTTAGGACAGGGGTTCTATAATTCACCCCTCCACTTT. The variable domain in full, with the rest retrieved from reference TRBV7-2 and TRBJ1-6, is GAGVSQSPSNKVTEKGKDVELRCDPISGHTALYWYRQSLGQGLEFLIYFQGNSAPDKSGLPSDRFSAERTGGSVSTLTIQRTQQEDSAVYLCASSLGQGFYNSPLHFGNGTRLTVT.

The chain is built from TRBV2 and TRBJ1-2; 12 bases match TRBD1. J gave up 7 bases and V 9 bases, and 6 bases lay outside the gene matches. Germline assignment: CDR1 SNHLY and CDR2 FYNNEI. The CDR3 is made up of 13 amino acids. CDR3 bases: TGTGCCAGAGCCGGGACAGGGGGCGGTGGCTACACCTTC. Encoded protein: CARAGTGGGGYTF.

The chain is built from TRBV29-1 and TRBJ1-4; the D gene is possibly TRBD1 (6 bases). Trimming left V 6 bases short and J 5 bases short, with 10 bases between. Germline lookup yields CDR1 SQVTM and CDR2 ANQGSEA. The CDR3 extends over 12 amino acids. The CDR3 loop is CSVTQGNEKLFF. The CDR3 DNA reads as TGCAGCGTAACCCAGGGGAATGAAAAACTGTTTTTT.

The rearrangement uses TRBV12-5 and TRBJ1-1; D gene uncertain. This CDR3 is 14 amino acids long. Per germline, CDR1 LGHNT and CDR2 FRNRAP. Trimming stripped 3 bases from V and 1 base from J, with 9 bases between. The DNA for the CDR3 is TGTGCTAGTGGTTTCGTCAGCCCGAACACTGAAGCTTTCTTT. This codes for CASGFVSPNTEAFF.

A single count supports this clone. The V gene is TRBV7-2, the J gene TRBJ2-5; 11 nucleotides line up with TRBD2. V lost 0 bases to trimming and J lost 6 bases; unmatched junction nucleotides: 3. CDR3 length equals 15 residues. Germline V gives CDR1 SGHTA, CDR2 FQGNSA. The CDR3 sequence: CASSLASGGAKTQYF. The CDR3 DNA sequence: TGTGCCAGCAGCTTAGCTAGCGGGGGGGCCAAGACCCAGTACTTC.

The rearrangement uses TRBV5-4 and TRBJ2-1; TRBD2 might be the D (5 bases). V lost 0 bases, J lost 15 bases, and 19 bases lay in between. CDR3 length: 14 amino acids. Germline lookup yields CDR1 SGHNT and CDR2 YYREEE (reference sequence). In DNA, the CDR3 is TGTGCCAGCAGCTTGGCCGGTGCACCGGGGTGGAGGTTCTTC. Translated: CASSLAGAPGWRFF.

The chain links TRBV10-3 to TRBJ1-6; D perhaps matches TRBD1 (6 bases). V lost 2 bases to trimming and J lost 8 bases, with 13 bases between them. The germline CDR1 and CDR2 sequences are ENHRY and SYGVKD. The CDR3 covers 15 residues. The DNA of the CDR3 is TGTGCCATCAGTGAGAGGGGGGATAGAGATTCACCCCTCCACTTT. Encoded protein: CAISERGDRDSPLHF.

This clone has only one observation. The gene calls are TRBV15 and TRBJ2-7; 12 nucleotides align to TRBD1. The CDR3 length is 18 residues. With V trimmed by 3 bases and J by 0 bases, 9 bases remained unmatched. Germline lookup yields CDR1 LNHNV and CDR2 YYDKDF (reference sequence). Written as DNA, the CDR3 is TGTGCCACCAGCAGCCCGGGACAGGGGGCGCAGAGCTCCTACGAGCAGTACTTC. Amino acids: CATSSPGQGAQSSYEQYF.

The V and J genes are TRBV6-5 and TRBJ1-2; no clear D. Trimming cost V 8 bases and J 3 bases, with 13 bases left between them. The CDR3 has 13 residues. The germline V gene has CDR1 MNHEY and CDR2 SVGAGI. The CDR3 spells CASRTGKDYGYTF. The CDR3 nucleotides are TGTGCCAGCCGAACGGGGAAGGACTATGGCTACACCTTC.

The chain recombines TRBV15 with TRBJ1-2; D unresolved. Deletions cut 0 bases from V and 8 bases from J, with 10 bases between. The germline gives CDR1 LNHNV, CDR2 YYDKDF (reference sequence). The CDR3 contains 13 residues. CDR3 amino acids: CATSRDLIGGYTF. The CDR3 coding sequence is TGTGCCACCAGCAGAGACCTTATTGGGGGCTACACCTTC.

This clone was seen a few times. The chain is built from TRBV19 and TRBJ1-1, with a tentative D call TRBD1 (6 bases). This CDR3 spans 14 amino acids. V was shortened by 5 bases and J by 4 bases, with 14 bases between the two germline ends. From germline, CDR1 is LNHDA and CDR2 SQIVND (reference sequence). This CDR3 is CASSHPGGATEAFF. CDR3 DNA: TGTGCCAGTAGTCATCCGGGGGGGGCCACTGAAGCTTTCTTT.

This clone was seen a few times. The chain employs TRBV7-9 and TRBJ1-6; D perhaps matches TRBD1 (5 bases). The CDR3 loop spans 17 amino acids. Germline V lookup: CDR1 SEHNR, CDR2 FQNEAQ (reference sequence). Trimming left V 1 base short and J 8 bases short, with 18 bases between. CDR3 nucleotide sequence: TGTGCCAGCAGCTTAGAGTCCTCAGGGTGGTGGGATTCACCCCTCCACTTT. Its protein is CASSLESSGWWDSPLHF.